One and the same sample provided the 24 T cell receptor beta chains below, sequenced in a study of T cell responses to AZD1222 COVID-19 vaccine. The repertoire was sequenced with immunoSEQ multiplex PCR; TCRdb's copy has only in-frame clones and lacks some. The sample consists of approximately 140,000 clones, around 90% of them appearing once. This specimen consisted of peripheral blood, obtained 28 days after the second AZD1222 dose. Source of these receptors: an adult who received the AZD1222 COVID-19 vaccine.

This chain links TRBV14 with TRBJ1-4, with 9 bases fitting TRBD1. The junction had 18 bases not matched to a gene; V was cut back by 3 bases and J by 7 bases. The CDR3 runs to 19 residues. Germline V CDR1 and CDR2: SGHDN, FVKESK. In DNA, the CDR3 is TGTGCCAGCAGCCACCCCACGAAGGGACAGGGACTGGCGGGTGAAAAACTGTTTTTT. Its protein product is CASSHPTKGQGLAGEKLFF.

V gene TRBV19 combines with J gene TRBJ2-5; weak D call: TRBD1 (5 bases). V lost 3 bases, J lost 5 bases, and 13 bases lay in between. The CDR3 is 14 amino acids. Germline CDR1 and CDR2: LNHDA and SQIVND (reference sequence). The CDR3 region is CASSIGTGWETQYF. As DNA, the CDR3 is TGTGCCAGTAGTATCGGAACAGGTTGGGAGACCCAGTACTTC.

The rearrangement uses TRBV12-3 or TRBV12-4 and TRBJ1-5; D ambiguous. This CDR3 comprises 13 residues. The V and J ends lost 1 base and 4 bases respectively, with 5 bases between them. The CDR3 spells CASSLGVNQPQHF. CDR3 coding DNA: TGTGCCAGCAGTTTAGGGGTGAATCAGCCCCAGCATTTT.

This sequence joins TRBV6-1 and TRBJ2-2; a weak D match, TRBD2 (5 bases). The V gene's germline CDR1 is MNHNS and CDR2 SASEGT. Trimming cost V 5 bases and J 12 bases, with 13 bases left between them. This CDR3 is built from 12 residues. The CDR3, as DNA: TGTGCCAGCAGTTCCGGGATGCGCCAGCTGTTTTTT. Encoded protein: CASSSGMRQLFF.

This clone occurred once. V and J are TRBV9 and TRBJ2-2, with TRBD2 identical over 8 bases. This CDR3 has 16 amino acids. J was trimmed by 4 bases and V by 4 bases; bases with no gene match: 9. Germline values: CDR1 SGDLS, CDR2 YYNGEE. The CDR3 DNA is TGTGCCAGCAGCCCCGGACTAGCCCGAGGCACCGGGGAGCTGTTTTTT. It codes for CASSPGLARGTGELFF. Full variable domain (outside the CDR3, taken from reference TRBV9 and TRBJ2-2): DSGVTQTPKHLITATGQRVTLRCSPRSGDLSVYWYQQSLDQGLQFLIQYYNGEERAKGNILERFSAQQFPDLHSELNLSSLELGDSALYFCASSPGLARGTGELFFGEGSRLTVL.

The V and J genes are TRBV30 and TRBJ1-2; D is uncertain. Deletions cut 2 bases from V and 0 bases from J, with 7 bases between. The CDR3 is 13 amino acids. CDR1 and CDR2 (germline): GTSNPN, SVGIG (reference sequence). CDR3 in amino acids: CAWSIATNYGYTF. Here the CDR3 DNA reads TGTGCCTGGAGTATAGCAACTAACTATGGCTACACCTTC.

V usage is TRBV5-1 and J usage is TRBJ2-1, with D uncertain. Per germline, CDR1 SGHRS and CDR2 YFSETQ. This CDR3 has 13 amino acids. V was trimmed by 2 bases and J by 7 bases, leaving 10 bases between them. Here the CDR3 DNA reads TGCGCCAGCAGCTTTAAACTTGAGAATGAGCAGTTCTTC. Translated: CASSFKLENEQFF.

V is TRBV28 and J is TRBJ1-5, with 7 nucleotides matching TRBD1. Germline V lookup: CDR1 MDHEN, CDR2 SYDVKM. This CDR3 is built from 15 residues. With V trimmed by 7 bases and J by 6 bases, 12 bases remained unmatched. CDR3 sequence reads: CASIDQGVLRQPQHF. CDR3 nucleotide sequence: TGTGCCAGCATCGATCAGGGGGTTCTTCGTCAGCCCCAGCATTTT.

The V and J genes are TRBV3-1 (or the pseudogene TRBV3-2) and TRBJ1-4; tentatively, D is TRBD1 (5 bases). Trimming cost V 3 bases and J 7 bases, with 12 bases left between them. Germline V gene sequence: CDR1 LGHDT, CDR2 YNNKEL (reference sequence). This CDR3 contains 14 residues. The DNA for the CDR3 is TGTGCCAGCAGCCAGTCGTCAGGGTCTGAAAAACTGTTTTTT. This codes for CASSQSSGSEKLFF.

The V and J genes are TRBV12-3 or TRBV12-4 and TRBJ1-5; possible D gene TRBD1, 6 bases. V lost 4 bases, J lost 9 bases, and 10 bases lay in between. The CDR3 loop spans 12 amino acids. CDR3 in DNA: TGTGCCAGCAGTTCCCAGGGGCGGCCCCAGCATTTT. Amino acid sequence: CASSSQGRPQHF.

This sequence joins TRBV5-1 and TRBJ2-1; TRBD2 aligns across 11 bases. V shed 5 bases, J shed 4 bases, and the junction held 5 bases outside the gene matches. The CDR3 has 15 residues. Germline V gives CDR1 SGHRS, CDR2 YFSETQ. CDR3 sequence: CASRPLAGGYNEQFF. The CDR3 nucleotides read TGCGCCAGCAGACCGCTAGCGGGAGGTTACAATGAGCAGTTCTTC.

J is TRBJ1-2 and V is TRBV7-2; 9 bases match TRBD1. This CDR3 region has 16 residues. Germline V lookup: CDR1 SGHTA, CDR2 FQGNSA. V shed 0 bases and J 4 bases; nucleotides not matched to a gene: 6. CDR3 in DNA: TGTGCCAGCAGCTTAGCTCCGGGACAGGGAGCCTATGGCTACACCTTC. Encoded protein: CASSLAPGQGAYGYTF.

The table lists this clone with a count of one. The V gene is TRBV6-5, the J gene TRBJ1-5; D might be TRBD1 (5 bases). The CDR3 is 14 amino acids. V dropped 6 bases and J dropped 2 bases, with 11 bases sitting between them. Germline V CDR1 and CDR2: MNHEY, SVGAGI. The CDR3 sequence: CASRRGLGNQPQHF. The CDR3 region has the DNA TGTGCCAGCAGGAGGGGACTCGGCAATCAGCCCCAGCATTTT.

The chain recombines TRBV30 with TRBJ2-5; 12 bases align to TRBD2. This CDR3 is built from 14 residues. The trim removed 4 bases at V and 2 bases at J, leaving 2 bases unmatched. Germline V gene data show CDR1 as GTSNPN and CDR2 as SVGIG (reference sequence). CDR3 sequence reads: CAWTSGGEQETQYF. The CDR3 region has the DNA TGTGCCTGGACTAGCGGGGGGGAACAAGAGACCCAGTACTTC.

This clone was detected once. This sequence joins TRBV6-5 and TRBJ2-2, with D tentatively TRBD2 (6 bases). V was clipped by 8 bases and J by 0 bases, with 10 bases between them. Germline V gene lookup returns CDR1 MNHEY and CDR2 SVGAGI. The CDR3 contains 14 residues. The chain's CDR3 is CASFLAANTGELFF. CDR3 sequence (DNA): TGTGCCAGCTTTTTAGCGGCGAACACCGGGGAGCTGTTTTTT.

CDR3 bases: TGTGCCAGCAGCTTATACCCATCCGGACAGGGAGGGGAATCTGAAGCTTTCTTT. Its translation: CASSLYPSGQGGESEAFF. The rearrangement joins TRBV11-2 to TRBJ1-1; the match to TRBD1 covers 8 bases. Losses at the gene ends were 2 bases for V and 6 bases for J; bases not matched to a gene: 17. The CDR3 extends over 18 amino acids. Germline V gene sequence: CDR1 SGHAT, CDR2 FQNNGV.

The chain combines TRBV6-5 with TRBJ1-5; 7 bases match TRBD1. Trimming cost V 6 bases and J 6 bases; bases outside gene matches: 8. This CDR3 has 14 amino acids. Per the germline V gene, CDR1 is MNHEY and CDR2 is SVGAGI. CDR3 region: CASSADRARQPQHF. The CDR3 DNA reads TGTGCCAGCAGCGCCGACAGGGCACGTCAGCCCCAGCATTTT.

The chain couples TRBV28 to TRBJ2-3; the D call may be TRBD1 or TRBD2 (5 bases each). Germline loops: CDR1 MDHEN, CDR2 SYDVKM. The CDR3 is 16 residues long. V was pared by 1 base and J by 3 bases, with 14 bases between. CDR3 bases: TGTGCCAGCAGTTTATTTGGGACCGGAAGGACAGATACGCAGTATTTT. As protein: CASSLFGTGRTDTQYF.

V gene TRBV7-9 combines with J gene TRBJ2-3; D is unresolved. This CDR3 is built from 14 residues. Trimming removed 1 base from V and 0 bases from J, with 5 bases in between. Germline CDR1 and CDR2: SEHNR and FQNEAQ (reference sequence). CDR3 region: CASSLGRSTDTQYF. The CDR3 DNA reads as TGTGCCAGCAGCTTAGGCAGAAGCACAGATACGCAGTATTTT.

The chain combines TRBV28 with TRBJ1-5, with 8 bases identical to TRBD1. J was trimmed by 6 bases and V by 4 bases; bases with no gene match: 8. The CDR3 length is 15 residues. Germline CDR1 reads MDHEN; CDR2 reads SYDVKM. The CDR3 DNA is TGTGCCAGCAGTTCCGGACAGGGTCTATTTCAGCCCCAGCATTTT. Translation gives CASSSGQGLFQPQHF.

This chain connects TRBV28 to TRBJ1-2; possibly TRBD1 for D (5 bases). The germline CDR1 and CDR2 sequences are MDHEN and SYDVKM. The CDR3 length is 16 residues. V was clipped by 6 bases and J by 3 bases, with 20 bases between them. The CDR3 sequence is CASSVPNVRVDYGYTF. The CDR3 nucleotides are TGTGCCAGCAGCGTCCCAAATGTCAGGGTCGACTATGGCTACACCTTC.

The genes are TRBV28 and TRBJ1-5; TRBD1 is a possible D gene (6 bases). The CDR3 contains 12 residues. Trimming stripped 8 bases from V and 4 bases from J, with 9 bases between. The germline gives CDR1 MDHEN, CDR2 SYDVKM. Here the CDR3 reads CASRRGNQPQHF. For the CDR3, the DNA is TGTGCCAGCCGCAGGGGTAATCAGCCCCAGCATTTT. Full variable domain (outside the CDR3, taken from reference TRBV28 and TRBJ1-5): DVKVTQSSRYLVKRTGEKVFLECVQDMDHENMFWYRQDPGLGLRLIYFSYDVKMKEKGDIPEGYSVSREKKERFSLILESASTNQTSMYLCASRRGNQPQHFGDGTRLSIL.

This clone turned up a few times. V usage is TRBV29-1 and J usage is TRBJ2-1; unclear D gene. Trimming took off 7 bases at V and 0 bases at J, with 16 bases between the two ends. The CDR3 consists of 15 residues. Germline V CDR1 and CDR2: SQVTM, ANQGSEA. The CDR3 protein is CSAELVASSYNEQFF. The CDR3 bases are TGCAGCGCCGAACTCGTCGCTAGCTCCTACAATGAGCAGTTCTTC.

The V and J genes are TRBV19 and TRBJ2-5; 13 bases match TRBD2. Per germline, CDR1 LNHDA and CDR2 SQIVND (reference sequence). This CDR3 comprises 15 residues. The V and J ends lost 5 bases and 2 bases, in that order; junction bases with no gene match: 2. CDR3 coding DNA: TGTGCCAGTAGTGGACTAGCGGGAGCGCAAGAGACCCAGTACTTC. Amino acids: CASSGLAGAQETQYF.